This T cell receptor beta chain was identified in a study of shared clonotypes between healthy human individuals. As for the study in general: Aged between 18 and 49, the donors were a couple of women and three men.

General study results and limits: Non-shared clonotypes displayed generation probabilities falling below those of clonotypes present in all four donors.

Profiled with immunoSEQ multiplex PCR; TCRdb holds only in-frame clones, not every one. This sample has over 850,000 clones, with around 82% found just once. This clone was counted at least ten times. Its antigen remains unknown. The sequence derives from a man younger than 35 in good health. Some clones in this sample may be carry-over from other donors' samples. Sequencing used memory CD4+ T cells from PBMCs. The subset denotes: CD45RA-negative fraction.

The CDR3 sequence is CASSFRDREDGYTF. CDR3 sequence (DNA): TGTGCCAGCAGTTTCCGGGACAGGGAGGATGGCTACACCTTC. The chain links TRBV9 to TRBJ1-2, with 9 bases fitting TRBD1. With V trimmed by 5 bases and J by 6 bases, 8 bases remained unmatched. The CDR3 contains 14 residues. Germline V CDR1 and CDR2: SGDLS, YYNGEE.